A single sample is the source of the 10 T cell receptor beta chains below, sequenced in a study of T cell repertoires in cytomegalovirus infection (dated by TCRdb to about 2019). Sequenced on an Illumina HiSeq 1500. TCRdb's own reprocessing of the public reads used fastp at Q25 and MiXCR and kept productive beta chains. A single entry per CDR3 protein holds the most common genes and DNA from its merged rows. The sample data list 630,000 or so distinct CDR3 sequences, and around 24% of these were observed just once. The ten largest make up 7.5% to 9% of the sample. Sequenced material: CD8+ T cells from PBMCs. These receptors were obtained from a human donor in good health (CMV status not recorded). Some clones in this sample may be carry-over from other donors' samples.

The chain employs TRBV19 and TRBJ1-1, with 7 nucleotides matching TRBD1. The ends lost 2 bases at V and 0 bases at J; junction bases unmatched: 3. The CDR3 is 15 residues long. Per the germline V gene, CDR1 is LNHDA and CDR2 is SQIVND (reference sequence). CDR3 nucleotides: TGTGCCAGTAGTATAAAGGGGGCGTTGAACACTGAAGCTTTCTTT. It is translated as CASSIKGALNTEAFF.

V gene TRBV20-1 combines with J gene TRBJ2-4, with 7 positions matching TRBD1. V was pared by 4 bases and J by 2 bases, with 2 bases of the junction left unmatched. CDR1 and CDR2 (germline): DFQATT, SNEGSKA (reference sequence). This CDR3 has 13 residues. The CDR3 reads CSAKGQTKNIQYF. CDR3 nucleotide sequence: TGCAGTGCTAAGGGACAGACCAAAAACATTCAGTACTTC.

CDR3 amino acids: CASSSDSNNSPLHF. The DNA for the CDR3 is TGTGCCAGCAGCTCCGACAGCAATAATTCACCCCTCCACTTT. This rearrangement joins TRBV7-9 to TRBJ1-6, with D maybe TRBD1 (5 bases). The CDR3 totals 14 residues. Trimming removed 4 bases at V and 5 bases at J, with 9 bases between. Looked up from germline, CDR1 is SEHNR and CDR2 is FQNEAQ (reference sequence).

Note on this clonotype: Sequence at one end of the junction differs from germline and may be a read error. The chain links TRBV5-5 to TRBJ2-5, with D perhaps assigned TRBD1 or TRBD2 (5 bases each). The CDR3 length is 18 residues. CDR1 is SGHKS and CDR2 is YYEKEE in the germline V gene (reference sequence). The CDR3 bases are TGTGCCAGGAGCTTTAAGCCGCGTGGGACCGGCATTAAGGAGACCCAGTACTTC. It is translated as CARSFKPRGTGIKETQYF.

This clonotype came up many times. This sequence joins TRBV12-3 or TRBV12-4 and TRBJ2-5; the match to TRBD1 covers 10 bases. The CDR3 loop spans 15 amino acids. The trim removed 5 bases at V and 5 bases at J, leaving 8 bases unmatched. In DNA, the CDR3 is TGTGCCAGCAGTGGGGGACAGGGGTCGTTGGAGACCCAGTACTTC. Residues: CASSGGQGSLETQYF.

This clonotype was seen at least ten times. The CDR3 region is CASSLVLNTEAFF. The CDR3 DNA reads as TGTGCCAGCAGCTTAGTCCTGAACACTGAAGCTTTCTTT. The chain carries TRBV28 and TRBJ1-1, with no clear D. Germline V gives CDR1 MDHEN, CDR2 SYDVKM. The CDR3 length is 13 residues. V lost 6 bases and J lost 0, with 8 bases in between.

The chain carries TRBV28 and TRBJ2-1; 10 nucleotides align to TRBD2. The CDR3 totals 12 residues. V lost 5 bases, J lost 15 bases, and 7 bases stayed unmatched. Germline CDR1 reads MDHEN; CDR2 reads SYDVKM. CDR3 DNA: TGTGCCAGCAGTCATAGCGGGGGGTTGATGTTCTTC. Its translation is CASSHSGGLMFF.

The rearrangement links TRBV14 to TRBJ2-1; no reliable D call. V gave up 8 bases and J gave up 7 bases, with 18 bases separating them. The CDR3 totals 14 residues. Per germline, CDR1 SGHDN and CDR2 FVKESK. For the CDR3, the DNA is TGTGCCAGCTCGGACCTCAGTTTGGGGAATGAGCAGTTCTTC. Its protein product is CASSDLSLGNEQFF. Together with reference TRBV14 and TRBJ2-1, the CDR3 gives the full variable domain: EAGVTQFPSHSVIEKGQTVTLRCDPISGHDNLYWYRRVMGKEIKFLLHFVKESKQDESGMPNNRFLAERTGGTYSTLKVQPAELEDSGVYFCASSDLSLGNEQFFGPGTRLTVL.

This clonotype was recorded a few times. The rearrangement links TRBV6-1 to TRBJ2-1; D is undetermined. This CDR3 is built from 11 residues. Between the trimmed V and J ends, which lost 7 bases and 6 bases, there was a span of 7 bases. Germline CDR1 MNHNS, CDR2 SASEGT. CDR3 nucleotide sequence: TGTGCCAGCAAGGTTGCCAATGAGCAGTTCTTC. Protein sequence: CASKVANEQFF.

This clonotype was counted ten times or more. The rearrangement links TRBV7-2 to TRBJ1-5; D perhaps matches TRBD1 (6 bases). This CDR3 is built from 15 residues. Germline V gene sequence: CDR1 SGHTA, CDR2 FQGNSA. The V gene lost 6 bases and the J gene lost 6 bases, with 18 bases spanning the gap. The CDR3: CASRSSGEEGQPQHF. The DNA for the CDR3 is TGTGCCAGCAGGTCCTCAGGGGAAGAGGGTCAGCCCCAGCATTTT.